The T cell receptor beta chain under discussion was sequenced for a study of blood T cell repertoires in COVID-19. Overall study context: The cDNA or gDNA used as material had been derived from T cells, B-cell-depleted T cells, or PBMCs.

Germline V lookup: CDR1 SGHTA, CDR2 FQGNSA. V lost 5 bases, J lost 4 bases, and 5 bases stayed unmatched. This CDR3 comprises 15 residues. Participant-reported clinical history was the basis for cohort assignment. Cohort 3 recovery required two negative PCRs, clearance, or symptom resolution. The authors' processing: Researchers report that nucleated cell counts were estimated from reference gene primer amplification. The repertoire was sequenced with immunoSEQ multiplex PCR; TCRdb's copy has only in-frame clones and lacks some. D and trimming were read from the DNA, whereas the V and J calls and clone size are those reported in that table. This table holds hundreds of thousands of clones, 86% found once.

The genes are TRBV7-2 and TRBJ2-1; TRBD2 agrees at 10 bases. Sequencing was performed on PBMCs or T cells enriched from blood (not recorded which). The source of this sequence is a man aged 40-49 years who had recovered from COVID-19. The DNA for the CDR3 is TGTGCCAGCAGCCGTGGTAGCGGGAGGTACAATGAGCAGTTCTTC. Its protein product is CASSRGSGRYNEQFF.